The entry that follows covers one T cell receptor (beta chain) sequence. Its cognate antigen is unknown. The CDR3 runs 15 residues. CDR1 MNHEY and CDR2 SVGAGI come from the germline V gene. This sample was taken from a study of T cells expressing NK-cell markers. Turning to the study itself: Eight donors were sequenced, seven testing HCMV-seropositive and one testing seronegative. Study-wide results and limits: Several of the donors carried dominant NKG2C+ clonotypes that took up roughly 1.0-8% of their CD8+ T cells.

TCR beta cDNA was made by 5'RACE template switching with UMIs. TCRdb reprocessed the 5' RACE reads, keeping one entry per CDR3 protein, no DNA. The data include under 35,000 distinct CDR3 sequences; the top ten clones carry 50% to 75%. The rearrangement joins TRBV6-5 to TRBJ2-1; with no DNA, the TCRdb D assignment of TRBD2 cannot be verified. The sample consisted of blood T cells: a sorted CD56 or NKG2C T cell subset, CD4+ or CD8+ T cells, or bulk PBMC T cells (not recorded which). The receptor was isolated from a woman between 18 and 75 years old in good health. CDR3 in amino acids: CASSWTSGGASEQFF.